The 7 T cell receptor beta chains below all came from one sample that was sequenced in a study of early T cells in non-severe SARS-CoV-2 infection. TCRdb called the 5' RACE reads again in MiXCR, with one record for every CDR3 protein. The sample holds about 30,000 distinct CDR3 sequences, less than 6.5% seen once. Sequenced input: whole blood. The receptors come from an adult who was a healthcare worker with PCR-confirmed SARS-CoV-2 infection or an uninfected control (not recorded which).

This clonotype has ten or more counts. The rearrangement joins TRBV6-4 to TRBJ2-3, with TRBD2 identical over 12 bases. The trim removed 4 bases at V and 1 base at J, leaving 0 bases unmatched. Germline V gene data show CDR1 as MRHNA and CDR2 as SNTAGT. The CDR3 consists of 15 residues. CDR3 region: CASSGLAGGTDTQYF. CDR3 DNA: TGTGCCAGCAGTGGACTAGCGGGAGGCACAGATACGCAGTATTTT.

Many counts were recorded for this clonotype. The chain combines TRBV12-3 or TRBV12-4 with TRBJ2-1; possibly TRBD2 for D (5 bases). The V end was cut by 1 base, the J end by 6 bases, with 13 bases between. The CDR3 is made up of 15 amino acids. The CDR3 sequence: CASSLGTHRVNEQFF. The CDR3 nucleotides read TGTGCCAGCAGTTTAGGGACTCACAGAGTCAATGAGCAGTTCTTC.

There are a few counts of this clonotype. This sequence joins TRBV9 and TRBJ2-7; TRBD1 agrees at 7 bases. Per the germline V gene, CDR1 is SGDLS and CDR2 is YYNGEE. J lost 4 bases, V lost 3 bases, and 7 bases had no gene match. The CDR3 sequence is 14 residues long. CDR3 coding DNA: TGTGCCAGCAGCGCCGGGACAGACAATTACGAGCAGTACTTC. This sequence encodes CASSAGTDNYEQYF.

Sample share makes this clonotype large (0.1 to 1%). This sequence joins TRBV6-1 and TRBJ2-1, with D maybe TRBD1 (7 bases). CDR3 length: 15 amino acids. V dropped 6 bases and J dropped 2 bases, with 14 bases sitting between them. Germline loops: CDR1 MNHNS, CDR2 SASEGT. For the CDR3, the DNA is TGTGCCAGCAGCCCCCCAGGGGGGACCTACAATGAGCAGTTCTTC. Its translation: CASSPPGGTYNEQFF.

This clonotype was counted ten times or more. DNA of the CDR3: TGCAGCGCAAACCCTTCGGGACTAGCGGGATATACGCAGTATTTT. Amino acids: CSANPSGLAGYTQYF. The rearrangement joins TRBV29-1 to TRBJ2-3; 13 nucleotides match TRBD2. From germline, CDR1 is SQVTM and CDR2 ANQGSEA. The CDR3 has 15 residues. V lost 7 bases to trimming and J lost 7 bases; unmatched junction nucleotides: 11.

This clonotype was counted many times. This chain links TRBV27 with TRBJ2-6; D possibly corresponds to TRBD1 (7 bases). The CDR3 runs 18 residues. Germline values: CDR1 MNHEY, CDR2 SMNVEV (reference sequence). V lost 5 bases to trimming and J lost 8 bases, with 25 bases between them. The CDR3 spells CASSPHRGLSSSSNVLTF. The DNA for the CDR3 is TGTGCCAGCAGTCCGCACAGGGGACTGTCCTCCTCCTCCAACGTCCTGACTTTC.

This clonotype appeared many times. The V and J genes are TRBV11-3 and TRBJ2-1, with 12 bases aligning to TRBD1. The CDR3 runs 20 residues. Unmatched junction bases numbered 16, after V lost 5 bases and J lost 2 bases. CDR1 and CDR2 (germline): SGHNT, YENEEA. This CDR3 reads CASSPRAGQGARSPYNEQFF. The CDR3 DNA reads as TGTGCCAGCAGCCCTAGGGCGGGACAGGGGGCGCGGAGCCCCTACAATGAGCAGTTCTTC.